Each of the 23 T cell receptor beta chains below was sequenced from the same sample in a study of OX40 agonist ivuxolimab in advanced cancers. TCRdb's copy holds only in-frame clones and misses some; the assay was immunoSEQ multiplex PCR. Found here are roughly 79,000 clones, roughly 80% of them singletons; the top ten hold roughly 0.53%. The sequencing here drew on CD4+ or CD8+ T cells sorted from blood, taken in a trial of the OX40 agonist ivuxolimab. These receptors all stem from an adult with an advanced solid tumor such as melanoma, head and neck, liver or kidney cancer.

The V and J genes are TRBV7-7 and TRBJ2-1, with 10 nucleotides matching TRBD2. The junction had 4 bases not matched to a gene; V was cut back by 6 bases and J by 2 bases. Germline assignment: CDR1 SSHAT and CDR2 FNYEAQ (reference sequence). The CDR3 runs 15 residues. The CDR3 sequence: CASSPGLAAYNEQFF. The CDR3 coding sequence is TGTGCCAGCAGTCCAGGACTAGCGGCCTACAATGAGCAGTTCTTC.

The J gene is TRBJ2-1, the V gene TRBV27; 10 bases fit TRBD1. The CDR3 length is 16 residues. Trimming took 1 base from V and 7 from J; bases not matched to a gene: 7. From germline, CDR1 is MNHEY and CDR2 SMNVEV (reference sequence). CDR3 nucleotides: TGTGCCAGCAGTTTATGGGGGGACAGGGGCCAAAATGAGCAGTTCTTC. Protein: CASSLWGDRGQNEQFF.

In DNA, the CDR3 is TGTGCCAGCAGCTTAGCGGCCGGGAGCTCCTACAATGAGCAGTTCTTC. Translating it yields CASSLAAGSSYNEQFF. This chain links TRBV11-1 with TRBJ2-1, with a tentative D call TRBD2 (6 bases). Germline lookup yields CDR1 SGHAT and CDR2 FQDESV (reference sequence). The V gene lost 0 bases and the J gene lost 0 bases, with 9 bases spanning the gap. The length of the CDR3 is 16 residues.

V gene TRBV7-3 combines with J gene TRBJ2-3; D is undetermined. From germline, CDR1 is SGHTA and CDR2 FQGTGA. V gave up 2 bases and J gave up 5 bases, with 8 bases separating them. This CDR3 spans 13 amino acids. CDR3 bases: TGTGCCAGCAGCTTAGGAGAGCGAGATACGCAGTATTTT. It codes for CASSLGERDTQYF.

The genes are TRBV4-1 and TRBJ2-3, with no clear D. The CDR3 has 15 residues. V lost 0 bases and J 1 base, leaving 8 bases between the germline ends. Germline V gene sequence: CDR1 MGHRA, CDR2 YSYEKL. The CDR3 sequence is CASSQDFARTDTQYF. CDR3 nucleotide sequence: TGCGCCAGCAGCCAAGATTTCGCTCGCACAGATACGCAGTATTTT.

The chain links TRBV27 to TRBJ2-5; D could derive from TRBD1 or TRBD2 (5 bases each). The germline V gene encodes CDR1 MNHEY and CDR2 SMNVEV (reference sequence). With 8 bases removed from V and 4 bases from J, the gap between germline ends came to 11 bases. This CDR3 contains 12 residues. CDR3 sequence (DNA): TGTGCCAGCCGGGACGCCTCAGAGACCCAGTACTTC. Its protein is CASRDASETQYF.

This chain uses TRBV19 with TRBJ1-5; D unresolved. The germline V and J ends were trimmed by 9 bases and 4 bases, with 10 bases remaining between them. The CDR3 runs 12 residues. CDR1 is LNHDA, CDR2 SQIVND, per germline (reference sequence). For the CDR3, the DNA is TGTGCCAGCGAAAGTAATAATCAGCCCCAGCATTTT. Translated: CASESNNQPQHF.

The chain employs TRBV27 and TRBJ2-7; a weak D match, TRBD1 (6 bases). The CDR3 runs 15 residues. Trimming left V 4 bases short and J 0 bases short, with 13 bases between. Germline CDR1 MNHEY, CDR2 SMNVEV (reference sequence). CDR3 protein: CASSSLGQSSYEQYF. Here the CDR3 DNA reads TGTGCCAGCAGTTCCCTCGGACAGAGCTCCTACGAGCAGTACTTC.

The chain combines TRBV7-9 with TRBJ1-1, with D perhaps TRBD1 (5 bases). The CDR3 loop spans 12 amino acids. Germline V gene lookup returns CDR1 SEHNR and CDR2 FQNEAQ (reference sequence). V lost 3 bases and J lost 11, with 13 bases in between. The CDR3 nucleotides are TGTGCCAGCAGCTTGGGGGGGTTGGCGGCTTTCTTT. Amino acids: CASSLGGLAAFF.

The chain joins TRBV5-5 to TRBJ1-5; D might be TRBD1 (5 bases). Trimming stripped 2 bases from V and 7 bases from J, with 13 bases between. The CDR3 length is 14 residues. In germline, CDR1 is SGHKS, CDR2 YYEKEE (reference sequence). CDR3 region: CASSFQPRVQPQHF. CDR3 DNA sequence: TGTGCCAGCAGCTTTCAACCCAGGGTACAGCCCCAGCATTTT.

J is TRBJ2-6 and V is TRBV6-6; TRBD1 might be the D (6 bases). Germline CDR1 reads MNHNY; CDR2 reads SVGAGI (reference sequence). This CDR3 contains 13 residues. Trimming removed 10 bases at V and 2 bases at J, with 9 bases between. The CDR3 region is CANSGAGANVLTF. In DNA, the CDR3 is TGTGCCAACTCAGGGGCTGGGGCCAACGTCCTGACTTTC.

V usage is TRBV5-1 and J usage is TRBJ2-7; the D call may be TRBD1 or TRBD2 (5 bases each). Germline loops: CDR1 SGHRS, CDR2 YFSETQ. The CDR3 spans 15 residues. Trimming removed 0 bases from V and 5 bases from J, with 15 bases in between. CDR3 residues: CASSLVYSGRDEQYF. The CDR3 DNA reads TGCGCCAGCAGCTTGGTTTACTCGGGGCGGGACGAGCAGTACTTC.

This chain connects TRBV7-9 to TRBJ2-5; D ambiguous. The CDR3 runs to 16 residues. Trimming left V 0 bases short and J 4 bases short, with 15 bases between. Germline assignment: CDR1 SEHNR and CDR2 FQNEAQ (reference sequence). The CDR3 protein is CASSLARNIPGETQYF. The CDR3 nucleotides read TGTGCCAGCAGCTTAGCTAGGAACATTCCAGGAGAGACCCAGTACTTC.

In this sample, this clone turned up a few times. This rearrangement joins TRBV12-2 to TRBJ2-5; the table's D call of TRBD2 was not tested on the DNA. TRBV12-2 is tagged as a pseudogene. The CDR3 runs to 16 residues. The CDR3 DNA reads TGTGCAAGTCGCTTGGGGACTAGCGGGAGCGGAGAGACCCAGTACTTC. This encodes CASRLGTSGSGETQYF.

The chain is built from TRBV6-1 and TRBJ2-3; D is unresolved. The CDR3 has 15 residues. Germline assignment: CDR1 MNHNS and CDR2 SASEGT. Trimming left V 7 bases short and J 0 bases short, with 14 bases between. The CDR3 bases are TGTGCCAGCATCTTGACTCGAACTAGCACAGATACGCAGTATTTT. Translating it yields CASILTRTSTDTQYF.

This clone turned up a few times. The V and J genes are TRBV10-1 and TRBJ2-5, with TRBD1 matching over 8 bases. V shed 6 bases and J 1 base; nucleotides not matched to a gene: 4. CDR3 size: 14 residues. Per the germline V gene, CDR1 is WNHNN and CDR2 is SYGVQD (reference sequence). The chain's CDR3 is CASRNGTGQETQYF. Written as DNA, the CDR3 is TGCGCCAGCAGAAACGGGACAGGCCAAGAGACCCAGTACTTC.

This clone was counted a few times. Here the CDR3 DNA reads TGTGCCAGCAGTTTCGGACAGACTCTCCTTTCACCCCTCCACTTT. Translation: CASSFGQTLLSPLHF. The V and J genes are TRBV6-5 and TRBJ1-6; maybe TRBD1 (6 bases). Germline V gives CDR1 MNHEY, CDR2 SVGAGI. The CDR3 length is 15 residues. V was trimmed by 4 bases and J by 9 bases, leaving 16 bases between them.

The rearrangement uses TRBV6-1 and TRBJ1-2; no reliable D call. CDR1 MNHNS and CDR2 SASEGT come from the germline V gene. V was trimmed by 7 bases and J by 1 base, leaving 4 bases between them. CDR3 size: 11 residues. The CDR3 DNA follows: TGTGCCAGCATGAGTAACTATGGCTACACCTTC. Translating it yields CASMSNYGYTF.

As DNA, the CDR3 is TGTGCCAGCAGATTACGGACAGTGAGCATGAACACTGAAGCTTTCTTT. The encoded protein is CASRLRTVSMNTEAFF. This chain connects TRBV28 to TRBJ1-1, with TRBD1 as a possible D gene (6 bases). The germline V gene has CDR1 MDHEN and CDR2 SYDVKM. The CDR3 runs 16 residues. Deletions cut 6 bases from V and 0 bases from J, with 17 bases between.

J is TRBJ2-2 and V is TRBV7-2; 9 bases are shared with TRBD1. Germline trimming cut 3 bases from V and 3 bases from J; bases unmatched to any gene: 2. The CDR3 loop spans 15 amino acids. CDR1 SGHTA and CDR2 FQGNSA come from the germline V gene. CDR3 nucleotide sequence: TGTGCCAGCAGCTTTGGGACAGGGCACACCGGGGAGCTGTTTTTT. It codes for CASSFGTGHTGELFF.

The rearrangement joins TRBV6-5 to TRBJ1-5, with D maybe TRBD1 (6 bases). Germline assignment: CDR1 MNHEY and CDR2 SVGAGI. This CDR3 spans 14 amino acids. Trimming stripped 7 bases from V and 7 bases from J, with 17 bases between. The CDR3 sequence is CASKNGGGGQPQHF. Written as DNA, the CDR3 is TGTGCCAGCAAAAACGGGGGGGGCGGGCAGCCCCAGCATTTT.

This chain links TRBV7-9 with TRBJ2-5; D is unclear. The CDR3 runs to 13 residues. The V end was cut by 4 bases, the J end by 0 bases, with 6 bases between. From germline, CDR1 is SEHNR and CDR2 FQNEAQ (reference sequence). CDR3 amino acids: CASSSRNQETQYF. Written as DNA, the CDR3 is TGTGCCAGCAGCTCCAGAAACCAAGAGACCCAGTACTTC.

The chain has TRBV7-9 and TRBJ2-3, with 10 bases aligning to TRBD2. CDR3 size: 19 residues. Germline trimming cut 4 bases from V and 1 base from J; bases unmatched to any gene: 14. The germline gives CDR1 SEHNR, CDR2 FQNEAQ (reference sequence). The CDR3 DNA follows: TGTGCCAGCAGCTCCAACCCAAGAGCGGGAGGGATGGGCACAGATACGCAGTATTTT. Translation: CASSSNPRAGGMGTDTQYF.